This T cell receptor (beta chain) was documented in a study of shared clonotypes between healthy human individuals (dated by TCRdb to the early 2020s). With respect to the entire study: Three men and two women, aged 18 to 49 years, made up the cohort. To increase sequencing depth and limit assay-specific biases, different laboratories used diverse techniques to prepare libraries and sequence TCR repertoires. Per donor, leukapheresis produced somewhere between about 0.94 and 10 billion PBMCs. For each donor, three plates each were used for CD4 naive and CD4 memory, two plates were used for CD8 naive, and one plate was used for CD8 memory. The study deeply sequenced blood TCR repertoires of several healthy adults to estimate repertoire size and the extent of clonotype sharing between individuals.

The trim is 0 bases for V and 2 bases for J, with a gap of 7 bases between the germline ends. There are 14 amino acids in the CDR3, from cysteine to phenylalanine inclusive. The CDR3 DNA has 42 bases and is translated from base 1. Per the germline V gene, MDHEN is the CDR1 and SYDVKM is the CDR2. A note on this clone: Its antigen is unknown. Qualities for individual bases were not recorded, and no much larger clone is one base off.

Results and caveats for the whole study, not just this receptor: Compared with non-shared clonotypes, the clonotypes found in all four sorted-subset donors had higher generation probabilities. Even with the large sequencing depth, rarefaction of the sorted-subset datasets indicated that sequencing was incomplete. Sampling was limited to blood, and TCR repertoires in tissue likely differ from TCR repertoires in blood. Because the study included only a small number of donors, the genetic and exposure-history diversity represented was limited. Across a handful of donors, 4.5% to 6.5% of naive CD4, roughly 3.3% of naive CD8, under 2.5% of memory CD4, and approximately 0.42% of memory CD8 clonotypes were shared. Naive subsets generally had larger estimated clonotype richness than memory subsets. Based on pairwise subsampling, the degree of clonotype sharing among donors was expected to be affected by sequencing depth.

Using the deep immunoSEQ assay, TCR CDR3 regions were amplified from genomic DNA by multiplex PCR. For each cell subset, the extracted genomic DNA was distributed evenly across all wells of several immunoSEQ 96-well plates, and each plate served as one replicate. Each replicate PCR for sorted subsets received around 200 ng genomic DNA, equal to 28,000 or so T cell genomes. The purified libraries were quantified using a Qubit 3.0 fluorometer, sized with a Bioanalyzer 2100, and then quantified again using the KAPA Library Quantification kit. Every immunoSEQ 96-well plate was sequenced on a separate single-read 150-cycle Illumina NextSeq 550 flow cell. As for the authors' bioinformatics: Because the immunoSEQ output included only junctional sequences and no quality scores, the filtering could not be the same as the filtering used for full-length reads. Sequences were annotated with PyIR, a Python wrapper for IgBLAST v1.9, using IMGT germline references to assign V/J genes and CDR3. Reads were removed for weak V/J assignments (E-value above 1e-6), missing CDR3, stop codons, out-of-frame junctions, or ambiguous translated residues. V3J clonotypes were defined by identical inferred V gene, J gene, and CDR3 amino acid sequence. The percentage overlap between two repertoires was calculated by dividing the number of shared unique clonotypes by the size of the smaller repertoire. Richness of each repertoire was evaluated using RTK rarefaction, the Chao1 estimator, and Recon v2.1 estimates of unobserved clonotypes. Generation probabilities were computed with OLGA for all TCRbeta clonotypes obtained by the gDNA method from four donors. Here the immuneACCESS table is served through TCRdb, limited to in-frame sequences with V and J called. Missing clones are a known gap in these copies; in checked studies unresolved V genes cover under half, and the rest lacks a known reason. V, J and clone size were drawn from that table, and D and trimming were deduced from the DNA. The sample table contains about 2 million clones; only one count was recorded for roughly 95% of them. The top ten clones comprise 1.2% of the sample.

CD8 naive samples were obtained by positive selection for CCR7 among CD45RO-negative cells, yielding a CD45RA+CCR7+ population from which TemRA cells were excluded. Healthy HIV-negative adults with no recently reported acute infections or vaccinations were included as donors. All donors were Caucasian adults living in Nashville, Tennessee, USA. Blood was collected by leukapheresis, and PBMCs were isolated by Ficoll-Histopaque density gradient centrifugation and then cryopreserved in liquid nitrogen vapor phase. Analytical flow cytometry was used to check the purity and quantity of every magnetically sorted T cell population. Each sorted fraction had its genomic DNA isolated and then quantified by UV absorbance on a Nanodrop 2000c.

This receptor was identified in a man in his late teens or twenties in good health. The sample consisted of naive CD8+ T cells sorted from blood. Read against the paper, the sample's cell subset or site label means: CD45RA+CCR7+. The chain is encoded by TRBV28 joined to TRBJ2-5, with a weak D call of TRBD2 (5 bases match). The CDR3 amino acid sequence is: CASSLWDLQETQYF. DNA sequence: TGTGCCAGCAGTTTATGGGACTTACAAGAGACCCAGTACTTC.